The present TCR beta chain was sequenced within a study of cytomegalovirus exposure and HLA in healthy donors. 60 Vbeta and 13 Jbeta primers were used in PCR. The repertoire was sequenced with immunoSEQ multiplex PCR; TCRdb's copy has only in-frame clones and lacks some. The repertoire holds a few hundred thousand clones, with approximately 80% as singletons. The source is a girl aged 2 to 10 in good health and CMV-seronegative. The sequencing sample was made of PBMCs.

The CDR3 DNA reads as TGCGCCAGCAGCTTTTTGGGACAGGACACTGAAGCTTTCTTT. Its translation is CASSFLGQDTEAFF. The J gene is TRBJ1-1, the V gene TRBV5-1, with 8 nucleotides matching TRBD1. The CDR3 has 14 residues. J was trimmed by 3 bases and V by 2 bases; bases with no gene match: 3. Germline CDR1 SGHRS, CDR2 YFSETQ.